The rows below give T cell receptor beta chains drawn from one sample of a study of CD4 T cells in relation to SARS-CoV-2 and coronaviruses. What these receptors recognize is not known. Data came from immunoSEQ multiplex PCR; TCRdb stores just in-frame clones and leaves some out. Of 17,000 or so clones listed, 65% to 80% are singletons. The sample was CD4+ T cells from PBMCs, cultured in vitro. The source is a human donor in good health. The CDR3 runs from the conserved cysteine through the conserved F or W. Fields, in order: D gene, clone size, J gene, V gene, CDR3 DNA, CDR3 protein. D genes are given only for firm matches. The listing skips clone size in some rows; elsewhere it reads once, few, many or a size class.

d_call: NA; clone_size: NA; j_call: TRBJ2-2; v_call: TRBV25-1; cdr3_nt: TGTGCCAGCAGCGAAACGGGGGTCCCGGGCACCGGGGAGCTGTTTTTT; cdr3_aa: CASSETGVPGTGELFF
d_call: TRBD2; clone_size: NA; j_call: TRBJ2-2; v_call: TRBV5-1; cdr3_nt: TGCGCCAGCAGCTTGACTAGCGGGGGCACCGGGGAGCTGTTTTTT; cdr3_aa: CASSLTSGGTGELFF
d_call: NA; clone_size: NA; j_call: TRBJ1-6; v_call: TRBV3-1/TRBV3-2; cdr3_nt: TGTGCCAGCAGCCAGGGCGGCCTCAATAATTCACCCCTCCACTTT; cdr3_aa: CASSQGGLNNSPLHF
d_call: TRBD1; clone_size: NA; j_call: TRBJ1-2; v_call: TRBV10-3; cdr3_nt: TGTGCCATCAGTACAGGGGCCTTAGCTAACTATGGCTACACCTTC; cdr3_aa: CAISTGALANYGYTF
d_call: NA; clone_size: NA; j_call: TRBJ2-3; v_call: TRBV11-3; cdr3_nt: TGTGCCAGCAGCTTAGGTTATGCCAGCGGACGCACAGATACGCAGTATTTT; cdr3_aa: CASSLGYASGRTDTQYF
d_call: TRBD2; clone_size: NA; j_call: TRBJ2-5; v_call: TRBV2; cdr3_nt: TGTGCCAGCCAAGCCGACAAGTCTGGTCTCTGGACTAGCGGGACCCAAGAGACCCAGTACTTC; cdr3_aa: CASQADKSGLWTSGTQETQYF
d_call: NA; clone_size: once; j_call: TRBJ1-1; v_call: TRBV3-1/TRBV3-2; cdr3_nt: TGTGCCAGCAGCCATGAAGGACAGATCGAAGCTTTCTTT; cdr3_aa: CASSHEGQIEAFF
d_call: TRBD1; clone_size: NA; j_call: TRBJ2-5; v_call: TRBV6-5; cdr3_nt: TGTGCCAGAGAGAGGGGGCCCGGGGTAGAGACCCAGTACTTC; cdr3_aa: CARERGPGVETQYF
d_call: NA; clone_size: NA; j_call: TRBJ2-7; v_call: TRBV12-3/TRBV12-4; cdr3_nt: TGTGCCAGCAGTTCTTTATACGAGCAGTACTTC; cdr3_aa: CASSSLYEQYF
d_call: NA; clone_size: NA; j_call: TRBJ2-1; v_call: TRBV20-1; cdr3_nt: TGCAGTGCTAGTCCATTAAGAGAGAGAATCGAGGATGAGCAGTTCTTC; cdr3_aa: CSASPLRERIEDEQFF
d_call: NA; clone_size: NA; j_call: TRBJ2-4; v_call: TRBV7-9; cdr3_nt: TGTGCCAGCAGCTTAGGGGTGGGAAACATTCAGTACTTC; cdr3_aa: CASSLGVGNIQYF
d_call: NA; clone_size: few; j_call: TRBJ1-2; v_call: TRBV30; cdr3_nt: TGTGCCTGGACGTCATCCTATGGCTACACCTTC; cdr3_aa: CAWTSSYGYTF
d_call: TRBD1; clone_size: NA; j_call: TRBJ2-7; v_call: TRBV5-1; cdr3_nt: TGCGCCAGCAGATCCCCGGGACAGCGCTACGAGCAGTACTTC; cdr3_aa: CASRSPGQRYEQYF
d_call: TRBD2; clone_size: NA; j_call: TRBJ2-5; v_call: TRBV3-1/TRBV3-2; cdr3_nt: TGTGCCAGCAGCCCCCGACTAGCGGGAGATGAGACCCAGTACTTC; cdr3_aa: CASSPRLAGDETQYF
d_call: TRBD2; clone_size: NA; j_call: TRBJ2-5; v_call: TRBV2; cdr3_nt: TGTGCCAGCAGTACGGGGACTAGCGGGAAGGAGACCCAGTACTTC; cdr3_aa: CASSTGTSGKETQYF
d_call: TRBD2; clone_size: NA; j_call: TRBJ2-2; v_call: TRBV6-5; cdr3_nt: TGTGCCAGCAGCCCAATTAGCGGGACCCCCCGGGAGCTGTTTTTT; cdr3_aa: CASSPISGTPRELFF
d_call: NA; clone_size: NA; j_call: TRBJ1-1; v_call: TRBV6-5; cdr3_nt: TGTGCCAGCAGTTACTTCAGAAGGGGGACCACTGAAGCTTTCTTT; cdr3_aa: CASSYFRRGTTEAFF
d_call: NA; clone_size: NA; j_call: TRBJ1-4; v_call: TRBV7-9; cdr3_nt: TGTGCCAGCAACGCACAGGGACACGAAAAACTGTTTTTT; cdr3_aa: CASNAQGHEKLFF
d_call: TRBD1; clone_size: NA; j_call: TRBJ1-2; v_call: TRBV4-1; cdr3_nt: TGCGCCAGCAGCCAAGAAACACAGGGGCCGAGGGGCTATGGCTACACCTTC; cdr3_aa: CASSQETQGPRGYGYTF
d_call: NA; clone_size: NA; j_call: TRBJ1-5; v_call: TRBV30; cdr3_nt: TGTGCCTGGAACAGCCCCAATCAGCCCCAGCATTTT; cdr3_aa: CAWNSPNQPQHF
d_call: NA; clone_size: few; j_call: TRBJ1-6; v_call: TRBV5-5; cdr3_nt: TGTGCCAGCAGCTTGAATAGGATGTATAATTCACCCCTCCACTTT; cdr3_aa: CASSLNRMYNSPLHF
d_call: NA; clone_size: NA; j_call: TRBJ1-2; v_call: TRBV19; cdr3_nt: TGTGCCAGTAGTATGGAGACCTATGGCTACACCTTC; cdr3_aa: CASSMETYGYTF
d_call: TRBD1; clone_size: NA; j_call: TRBJ2-7; v_call: TRBV2; cdr3_nt: TGTGCCAGCAGACGGGACAGAGCCTACGAGCAGTACTTC; cdr3_aa: CASRRDRAYEQYF
d_call: TRBD1; clone_size: NA; j_call: TRBJ2-7; v_call: TRBV18; cdr3_nt: TGTGCCAGCTCACCGGGGACAGGGGAAAGGAACGAGCAGTACTTC; cdr3_aa: CASSPGTGERNEQYF
d_call: TRBD2; clone_size: NA; j_call: TRBJ2-3; v_call: TRBV5-6; cdr3_nt: TGTGCCAGCAGCTTGAAAGCGGGAATGGAAGATACGCAGTATTTT; cdr3_aa: CASSLKAGMEDTQYF
d_call: TRBD2; clone_size: NA; j_call: TRBJ2-1; v_call: TRBV28; cdr3_nt: TGTGCCAGCACGACCTTAGCGGGAGACTACAATGAGCAGTTCTTC; cdr3_aa: CASTTLAGDYNEQFF
d_call: NA; clone_size: NA; j_call: TRBJ1-4; v_call: TRBV4-1; cdr3_nt: TGCGCCAGCAGCCAAGTTTGGAGTAATGAAAAACTGTTTTTT; cdr3_aa: CASSQVWSNEKLFF
d_call: NA; clone_size: NA; j_call: TRBJ1-1; v_call: TRBV20-1; cdr3_nt: TGCAGTGCTAGTCCCACAGGGTTAATGAACACTGAAGCTTTCTTT; cdr3_aa: CSASPTGLMNTEAFF
d_call: TRBD2; clone_size: NA; j_call: TRBJ2-7; v_call: TRBV28; cdr3_nt: TGTGCCAGCAACACGCTGACTAGCGGGAGCGACGAGCAGTACTTC; cdr3_aa: CASNTLTSGSDEQYF
d_call: TRBD2; clone_size: few; j_call: TRBJ2-1; v_call: TRBV19; cdr3_nt: TGTGCCAGTAGTACTAGCGGCTCCTACAATGAGCAGTTCTTC; cdr3_aa: CASSTSGSYNEQFF
d_call: NA; clone_size: NA; j_call: TRBJ2-2; v_call: TRBV7-8; cdr3_nt: TGTGCCAGCAGCGGGGGGTTCGGAAGAACCGGGGAGCTGTTTTTT; cdr3_aa: CASSGGFGRTGELFF
d_call: NA; clone_size: NA; j_call: TRBJ2-6; v_call: TRBV5-5; cdr3_nt: TGTGCCAGCAGCTCGTCCTCTGGGGCCAACGTCCTGACTTTC; cdr3_aa: CASSSSSGANVLTF